The clone carrying this T cell receptor beta chain occurred a few times. This sample is drawn from a study of identical twins. CDR3 size: 13 residues. Trimming took off 3 bases at V and 3 bases at J, with 8 bases between the two ends. TCRdb reanalysed the 5' RACE reads using MiXCR and keeps one entry per CDR3 protein. This table has 600,000 to 850,000 distinct CDR3 sequences, over 15% appearing once. The data were also submitted as part of a second study, on T cells expressing NK-cell markers. That source adds: The study drew TCR beta repertoires from sorted CD3+CD56+NKG2C+, CD3+CD56+NKG2C- and CD3+CD56-NKG2C+ T cells.

The sequencing sample was made of PBMCs. The chain links TRBV12-3 or TRBV12-4 to TRBJ1-2; D remains unclear. This receptor was identified in a woman between 18 and 29 years old in good health. The CDR3: CASSFKDYYGYTF. The CDR3 nucleotides read TGTGCCAGCAGTTTCAAGGACTACTATGGCTACACCTTC.